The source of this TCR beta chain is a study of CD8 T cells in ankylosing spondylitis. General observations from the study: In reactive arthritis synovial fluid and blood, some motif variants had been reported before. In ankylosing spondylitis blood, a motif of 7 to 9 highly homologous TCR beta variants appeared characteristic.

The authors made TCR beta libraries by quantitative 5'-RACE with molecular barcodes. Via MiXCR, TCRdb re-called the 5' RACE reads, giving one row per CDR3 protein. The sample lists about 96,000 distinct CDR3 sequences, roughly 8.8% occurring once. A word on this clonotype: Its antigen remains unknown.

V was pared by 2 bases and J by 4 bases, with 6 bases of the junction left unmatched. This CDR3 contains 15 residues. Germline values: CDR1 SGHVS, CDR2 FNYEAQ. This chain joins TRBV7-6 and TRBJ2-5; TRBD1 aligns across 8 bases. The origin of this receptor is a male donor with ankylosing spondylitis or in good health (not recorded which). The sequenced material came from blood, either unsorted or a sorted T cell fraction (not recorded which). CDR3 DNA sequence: TGTGCCAGCAGCTTACAGGGGGCGCTTCCAGAGACCCAGTACTTC. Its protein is CASSLQGALPETQYF.